This T cell receptor beta chain was identified during a study of blood T cell repertoires in COVID-19. Study details: Sources were T cells, B-cell-depleted T cells, or PBMCs; the material itself was cDNA or gDNA.

Per germline, CDR1 SGHTA and CDR2 FQGTGA. This CDR3 comprises 16 residues. V lost 5 bases and J 0 bases, leaving 11 bases between the germline ends. Researchers sorted participants into cohorts using their self-reported clinical history. Cohort 3 donors counted as recovered after two negative PCRs, clearance, or resolved symptoms. Per the original data handling: Reference gene primer amplification gave estimated nucleated cell counts. Clones were sequenced by immunoSEQ multiplex PCR, and TCRdb holds only the in-frame ones, with some missing. V, J and clone size are those of that table, while D and trimming were read from the DNA. Of about 160,000 clones listed, approximately 87% are singletons.

The sequenced sample consisted of PBMCs or T cells enriched from blood (not recorded which). This chain joins TRBV7-3 and TRBJ2-6; D is unclear. This clonotype originated in a woman in her fifties or sixties who had recovered from COVID-19. The CDR3 sequence: CASSIFDNSGANVLTF. DNA for the CDR3: TGTGCCAGCAGCATTTTTGACAACTCTGGGGCCAACGTCCTGACTTTC. Looking up the rest from reference TRBV7-3 and TRBJ2-6 gives the full variable domain: GAGVSQTPSNKVTEKGKYVELRCDPISGHTALYWYRQSLGQGPEFLIYFQGTGAADDSGLPNDRFFAVRPEGSVSTLKIQRTERGDSAVYLCASSIFDNSGANVLTFGAGSRLTVL.